The T cell receptor beta chain described here comes from a study of cytomegalovirus exposure and HLA in healthy donors. Study-level points and caveats: Indistinguishability led to the exclusion of some V segments, TRBV6-2 and TRBV6-3 included. When the data were analyzed later, several of the most significant clusters appeared to be linked to common viral pathogens. A later analysis reportedly found fewer N-insertions in an Asian-associated ancestry cluster than the roughly 670-donor mean. An assumption of roughly uniform sequencing depth across donors underlay the presence/absence analyses.

PCR used 60 Vbeta primers and 13 Jbeta primers. Assay: immunoSEQ multiplex PCR; the TCRdb copy retains only in-frame clones and omits some. Of 170,000 or so clones listed, around three quarters are singletons. CDR1 is LGHNA, CDR2 YSLEER, per germline. This CDR3 is built from 16 residues. J lost 0 bases, V lost 1 base, and 3 bases had no gene match. Note on this clone: Its antigen is currently unknown.

The rearrangement uses TRBV4-3 and TRBJ2-7, with TRBD2 matching over 10 bases. The source of this sequence is a woman aged 45-65 years in good health and CMV-seropositive. Input material: PBMCs. CDR3 amino acids: CASSQGLAGASYEQYF. DNA of the CDR3: TGCGCCAGCAGCCAAGGGCTAGCGGGGGCCTCCTACGAGCAGTACTTC.